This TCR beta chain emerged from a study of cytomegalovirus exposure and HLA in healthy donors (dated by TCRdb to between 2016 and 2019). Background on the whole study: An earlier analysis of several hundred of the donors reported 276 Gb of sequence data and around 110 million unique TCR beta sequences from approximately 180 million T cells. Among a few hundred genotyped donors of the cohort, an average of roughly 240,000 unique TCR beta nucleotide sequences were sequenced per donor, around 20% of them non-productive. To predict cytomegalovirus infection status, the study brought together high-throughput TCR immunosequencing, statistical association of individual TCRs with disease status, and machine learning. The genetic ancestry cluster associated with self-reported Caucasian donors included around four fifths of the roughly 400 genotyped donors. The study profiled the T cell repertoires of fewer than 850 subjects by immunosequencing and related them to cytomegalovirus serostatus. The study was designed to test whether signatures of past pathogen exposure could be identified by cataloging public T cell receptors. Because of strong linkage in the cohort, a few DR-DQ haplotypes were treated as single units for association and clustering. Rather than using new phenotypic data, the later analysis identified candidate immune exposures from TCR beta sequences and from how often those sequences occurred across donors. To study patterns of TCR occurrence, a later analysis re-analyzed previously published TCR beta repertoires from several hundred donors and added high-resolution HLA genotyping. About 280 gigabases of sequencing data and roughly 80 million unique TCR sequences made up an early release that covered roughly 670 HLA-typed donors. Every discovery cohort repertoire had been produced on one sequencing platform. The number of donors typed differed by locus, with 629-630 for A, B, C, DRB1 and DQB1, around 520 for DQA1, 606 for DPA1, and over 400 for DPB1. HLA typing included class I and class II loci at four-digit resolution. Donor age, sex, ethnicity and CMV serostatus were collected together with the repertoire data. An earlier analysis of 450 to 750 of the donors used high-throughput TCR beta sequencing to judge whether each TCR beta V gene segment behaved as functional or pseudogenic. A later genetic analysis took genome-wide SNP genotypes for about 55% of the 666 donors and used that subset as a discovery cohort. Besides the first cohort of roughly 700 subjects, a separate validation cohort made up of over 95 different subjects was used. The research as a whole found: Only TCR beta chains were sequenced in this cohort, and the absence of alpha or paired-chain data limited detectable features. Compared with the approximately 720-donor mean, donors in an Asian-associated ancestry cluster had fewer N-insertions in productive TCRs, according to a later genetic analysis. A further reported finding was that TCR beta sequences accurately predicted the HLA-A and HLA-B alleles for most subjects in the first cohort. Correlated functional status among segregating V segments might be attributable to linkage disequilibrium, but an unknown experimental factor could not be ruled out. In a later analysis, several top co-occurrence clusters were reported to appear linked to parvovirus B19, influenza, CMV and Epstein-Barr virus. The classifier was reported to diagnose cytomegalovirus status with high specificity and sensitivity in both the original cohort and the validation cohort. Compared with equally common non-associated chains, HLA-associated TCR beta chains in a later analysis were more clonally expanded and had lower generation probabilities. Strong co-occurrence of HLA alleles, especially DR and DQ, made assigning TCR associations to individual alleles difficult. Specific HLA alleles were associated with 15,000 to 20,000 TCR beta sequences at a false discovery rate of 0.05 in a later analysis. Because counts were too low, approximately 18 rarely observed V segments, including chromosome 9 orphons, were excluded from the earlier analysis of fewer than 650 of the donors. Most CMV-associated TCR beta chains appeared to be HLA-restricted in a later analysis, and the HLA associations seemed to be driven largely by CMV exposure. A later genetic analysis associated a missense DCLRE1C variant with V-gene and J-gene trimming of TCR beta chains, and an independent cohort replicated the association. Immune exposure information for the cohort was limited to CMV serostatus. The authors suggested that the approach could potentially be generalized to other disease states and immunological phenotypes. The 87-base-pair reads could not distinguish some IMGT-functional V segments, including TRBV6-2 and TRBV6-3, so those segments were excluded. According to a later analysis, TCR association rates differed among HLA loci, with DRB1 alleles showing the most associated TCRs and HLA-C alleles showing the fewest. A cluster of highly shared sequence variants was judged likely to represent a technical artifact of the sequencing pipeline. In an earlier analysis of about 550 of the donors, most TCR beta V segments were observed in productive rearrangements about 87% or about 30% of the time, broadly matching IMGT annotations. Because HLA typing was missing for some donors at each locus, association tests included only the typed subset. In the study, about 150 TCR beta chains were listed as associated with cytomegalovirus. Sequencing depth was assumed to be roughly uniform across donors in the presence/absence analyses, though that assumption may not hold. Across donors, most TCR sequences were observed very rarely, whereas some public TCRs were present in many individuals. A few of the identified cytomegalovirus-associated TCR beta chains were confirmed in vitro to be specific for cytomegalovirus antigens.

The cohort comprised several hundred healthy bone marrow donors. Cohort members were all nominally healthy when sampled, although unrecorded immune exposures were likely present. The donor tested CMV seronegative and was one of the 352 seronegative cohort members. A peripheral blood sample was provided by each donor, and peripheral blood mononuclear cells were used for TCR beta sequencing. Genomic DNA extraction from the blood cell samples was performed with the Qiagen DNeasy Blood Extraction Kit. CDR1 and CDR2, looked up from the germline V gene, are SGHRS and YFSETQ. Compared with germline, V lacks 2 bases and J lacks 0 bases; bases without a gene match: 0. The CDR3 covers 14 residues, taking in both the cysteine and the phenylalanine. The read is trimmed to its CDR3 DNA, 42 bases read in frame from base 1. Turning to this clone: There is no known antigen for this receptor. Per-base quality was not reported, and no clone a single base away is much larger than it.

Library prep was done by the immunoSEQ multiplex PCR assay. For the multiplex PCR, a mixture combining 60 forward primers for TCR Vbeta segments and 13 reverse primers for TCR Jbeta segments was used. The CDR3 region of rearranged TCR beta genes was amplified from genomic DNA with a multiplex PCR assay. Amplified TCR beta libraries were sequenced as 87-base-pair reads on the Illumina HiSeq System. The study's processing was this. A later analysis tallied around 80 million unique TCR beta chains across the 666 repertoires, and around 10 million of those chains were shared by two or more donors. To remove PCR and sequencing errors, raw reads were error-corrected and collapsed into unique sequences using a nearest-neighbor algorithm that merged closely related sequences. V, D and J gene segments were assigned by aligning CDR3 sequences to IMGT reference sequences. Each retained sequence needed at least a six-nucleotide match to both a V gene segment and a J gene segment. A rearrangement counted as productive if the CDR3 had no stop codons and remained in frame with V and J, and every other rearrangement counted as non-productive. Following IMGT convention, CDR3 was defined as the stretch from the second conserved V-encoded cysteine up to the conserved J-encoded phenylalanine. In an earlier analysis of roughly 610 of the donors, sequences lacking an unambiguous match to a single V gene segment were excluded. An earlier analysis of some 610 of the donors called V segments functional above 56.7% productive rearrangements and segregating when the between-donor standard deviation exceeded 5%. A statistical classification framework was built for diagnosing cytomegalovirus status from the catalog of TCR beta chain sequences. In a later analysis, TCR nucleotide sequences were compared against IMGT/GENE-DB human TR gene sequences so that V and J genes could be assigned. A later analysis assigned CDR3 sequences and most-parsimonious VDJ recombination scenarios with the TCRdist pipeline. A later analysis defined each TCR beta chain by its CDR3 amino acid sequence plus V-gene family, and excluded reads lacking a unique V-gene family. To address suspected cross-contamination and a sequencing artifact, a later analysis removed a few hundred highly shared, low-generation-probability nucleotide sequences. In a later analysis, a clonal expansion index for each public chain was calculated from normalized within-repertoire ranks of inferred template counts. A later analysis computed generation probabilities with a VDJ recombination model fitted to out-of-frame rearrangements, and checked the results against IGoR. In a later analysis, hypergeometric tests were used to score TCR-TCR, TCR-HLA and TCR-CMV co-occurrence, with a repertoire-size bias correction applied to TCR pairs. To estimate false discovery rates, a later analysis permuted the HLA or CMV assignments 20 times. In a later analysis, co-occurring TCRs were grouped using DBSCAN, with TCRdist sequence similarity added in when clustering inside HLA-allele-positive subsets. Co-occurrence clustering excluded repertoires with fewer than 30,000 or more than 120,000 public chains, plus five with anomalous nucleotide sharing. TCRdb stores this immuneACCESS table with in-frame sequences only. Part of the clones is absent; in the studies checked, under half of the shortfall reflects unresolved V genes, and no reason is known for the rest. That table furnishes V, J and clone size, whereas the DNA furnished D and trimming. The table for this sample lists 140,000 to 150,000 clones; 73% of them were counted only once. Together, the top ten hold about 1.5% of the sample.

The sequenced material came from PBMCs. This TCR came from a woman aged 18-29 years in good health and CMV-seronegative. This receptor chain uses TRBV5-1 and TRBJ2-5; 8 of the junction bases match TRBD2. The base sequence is TGCGCCAGCAGCTTAGCGGGGGACCAAGAGACCCAGTACTTC. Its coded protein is CASSLAGDQETQYF.